The present entry profiles one T cell receptor beta chain with its context. The target antigen is unknown. The CDR3 is 15 amino acids. Germline CDR1 reads SQVTM; CDR2 reads ANQGSEA. With V trimmed by 7 bases and J by 2 bases, 10 bases remained unmatched. The data were taken from a study of T cells after yellow fever vaccination. Study-level information: SMART-Seq v4 Ultra Low Input served to prepare low-cell-number fractions.

In TCRdb, the 5' RACE reads were re-called with MiXCR into one record per CDR3 protein. The repertoire holds 250,000 to 400,000 distinct CDR3 sequences, with 3.5% to 5% as singletons. General study findings and limits: It was a small share of clonotypes that appeared in both CD4 and CD8 compartments.

The sequences come from PBMCs, collected 15 days after the yellow fever booster vaccination. This TCR was sampled from a man aged 18 to 30 who received the YFV17D yellow fever vaccine. The chain has TRBV29-1 and TRBJ2-2; TRBD1 aligns across 7 bases. CDR3 sequence (DNA): TGCAGCGCCAACAGGGGAACCCTTAACACCGGGGAGCTGTTTTTT. It yields the protein CSANRGTLNTGELFF.